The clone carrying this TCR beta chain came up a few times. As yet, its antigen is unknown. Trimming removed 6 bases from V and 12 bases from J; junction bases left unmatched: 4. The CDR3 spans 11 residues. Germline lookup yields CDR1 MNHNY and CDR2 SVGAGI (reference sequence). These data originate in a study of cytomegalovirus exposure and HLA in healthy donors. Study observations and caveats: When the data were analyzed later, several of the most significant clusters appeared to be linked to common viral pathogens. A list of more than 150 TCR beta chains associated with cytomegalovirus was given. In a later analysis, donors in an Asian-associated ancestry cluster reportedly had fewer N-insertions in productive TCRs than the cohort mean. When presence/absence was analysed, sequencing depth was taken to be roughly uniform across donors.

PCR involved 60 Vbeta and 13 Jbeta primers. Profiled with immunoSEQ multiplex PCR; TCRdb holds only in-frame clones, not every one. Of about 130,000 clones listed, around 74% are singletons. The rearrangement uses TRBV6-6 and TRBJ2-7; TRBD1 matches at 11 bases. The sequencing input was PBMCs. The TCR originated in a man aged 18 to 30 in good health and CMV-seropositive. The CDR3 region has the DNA TGTGCCAGCAGGCGGACAGGGGGCACGTACTTC. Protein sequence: CASRRTGGTYF.